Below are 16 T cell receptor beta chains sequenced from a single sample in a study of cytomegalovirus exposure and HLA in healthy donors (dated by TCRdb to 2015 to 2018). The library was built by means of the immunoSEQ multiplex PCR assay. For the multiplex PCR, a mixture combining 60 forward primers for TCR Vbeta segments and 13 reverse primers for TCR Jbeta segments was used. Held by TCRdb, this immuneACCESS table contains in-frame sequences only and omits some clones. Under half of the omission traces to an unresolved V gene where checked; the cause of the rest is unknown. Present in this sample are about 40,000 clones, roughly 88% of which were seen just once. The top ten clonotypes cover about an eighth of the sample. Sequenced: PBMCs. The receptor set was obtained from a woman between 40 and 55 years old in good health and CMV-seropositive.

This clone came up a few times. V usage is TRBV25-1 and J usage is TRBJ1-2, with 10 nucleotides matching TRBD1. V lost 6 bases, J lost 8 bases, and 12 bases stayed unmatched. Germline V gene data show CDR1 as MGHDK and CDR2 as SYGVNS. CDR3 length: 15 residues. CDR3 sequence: CASRLAGTGAIGYTF. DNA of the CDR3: TGTGCCAGCAGGCTCGCCGGGACAGGGGCTATCGGCTACACCTTC.

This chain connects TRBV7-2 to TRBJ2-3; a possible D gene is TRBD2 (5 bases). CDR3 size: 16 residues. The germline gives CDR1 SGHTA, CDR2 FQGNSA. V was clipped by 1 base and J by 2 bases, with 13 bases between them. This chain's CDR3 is CASSLVFRGSTDTQYF. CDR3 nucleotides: TGTGCCAGCAGCTTAGTATTCCGGGGATCCACAGATACGCAGTATTTT.

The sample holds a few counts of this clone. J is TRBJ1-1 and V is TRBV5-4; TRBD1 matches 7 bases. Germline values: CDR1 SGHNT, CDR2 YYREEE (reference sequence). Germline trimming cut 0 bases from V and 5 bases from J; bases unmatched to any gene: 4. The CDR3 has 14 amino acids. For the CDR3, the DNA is TGTGCCAGCAGCTTGGAGGGGGCCCGTACTGAAGCTTTCTTT. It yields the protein CASSLEGARTEAFF.

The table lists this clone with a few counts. The CDR3 spells CASSFRDRGLHEQYF. DNA of the CDR3: TGTGCCAGCAGCTTTCGGGACAGGGGGCTCCACGAGCAGTACTTC. This rearrangement joins TRBV11-1 to TRBJ2-7; 12 nucleotides match TRBD1. This CDR3 region has 15 residues. V lost 3 bases, J lost 5 bases, and 5 bases stayed unmatched. Per the germline V gene, CDR1 is SGHAT and CDR2 is FQDESV (reference sequence).

CDR3 nucleotide sequence: TGTGCCAGCAGCCCAGCCCCCGGGGGCTACGAGCAGTACTTC. This codes for CASSPAPGGYEQYF. The V and J genes are TRBV9 and TRBJ2-7; D might be TRBD2 (6 bases). V was pared by 4 bases and J by 3 bases, with 14 bases between. This CDR3 has 14 amino acids. Germline loops: CDR1 SGDLS, CDR2 YYNGEE.

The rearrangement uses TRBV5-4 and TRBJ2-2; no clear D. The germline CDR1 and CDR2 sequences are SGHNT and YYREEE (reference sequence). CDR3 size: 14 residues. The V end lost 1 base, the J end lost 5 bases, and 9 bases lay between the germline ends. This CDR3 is CASSLLSTTGELFF. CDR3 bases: TGTGCCAGCAGCTTGTTGTCTACGACCGGGGAGCTGTTTTTT.

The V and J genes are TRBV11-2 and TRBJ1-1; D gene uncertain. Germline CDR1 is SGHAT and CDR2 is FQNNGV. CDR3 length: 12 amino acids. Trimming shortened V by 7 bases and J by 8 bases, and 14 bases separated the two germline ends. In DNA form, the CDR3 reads TGTGCCAGCACCAGGTCCGGCGACGAAGCTTTCTTT. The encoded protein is CASTRSGDEAFF. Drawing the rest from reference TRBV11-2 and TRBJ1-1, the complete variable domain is EAGVAQSPRYKIIEKRQSVAFWCNPISGHATLYWYQQILGQGPKLLIQFQNNGVVDDSQLPKDRFSAERLKGVDSTLKIQPAKLEDSAVYLCASTRSGDEAFFGQGTRLTVV.

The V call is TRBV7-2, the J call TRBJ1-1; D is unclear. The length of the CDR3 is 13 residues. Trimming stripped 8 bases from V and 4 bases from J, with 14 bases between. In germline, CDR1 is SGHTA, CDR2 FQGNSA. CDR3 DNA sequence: TGTGCCAGCGGGTTAACGGAGAGCACTGAAGCTTTCTTT. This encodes CASGLTESTEAFF.

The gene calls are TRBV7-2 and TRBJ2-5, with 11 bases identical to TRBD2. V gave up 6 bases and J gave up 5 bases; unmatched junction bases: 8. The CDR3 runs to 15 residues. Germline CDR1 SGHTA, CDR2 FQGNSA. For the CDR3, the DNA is TGTGCCAGCAGAACAATAGCGGGGGGGTGGGAGACCCAGTACTTC. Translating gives CASRTIAGGWETQYF.

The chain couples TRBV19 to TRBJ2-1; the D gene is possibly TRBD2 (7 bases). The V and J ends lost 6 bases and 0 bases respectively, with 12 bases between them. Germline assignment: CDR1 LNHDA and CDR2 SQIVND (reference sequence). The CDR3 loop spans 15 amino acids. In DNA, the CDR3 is TGTGCCAGTAGCGGGGGGCGTTCCTCCTACAATGAGCAGTTCTTC. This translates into CASSGGRSSYNEQFF. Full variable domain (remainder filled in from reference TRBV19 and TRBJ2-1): DGGITQSPKYLFRKEGQNVTLSCEQNLNHDAMYWYRQDPGQGLRLIYYSQIVNDFQKGDIAEGYSVSREKKESFPLTVTSAQKNPTAFYLCASSGGRSSYNEQFFGPGTRLTVL.

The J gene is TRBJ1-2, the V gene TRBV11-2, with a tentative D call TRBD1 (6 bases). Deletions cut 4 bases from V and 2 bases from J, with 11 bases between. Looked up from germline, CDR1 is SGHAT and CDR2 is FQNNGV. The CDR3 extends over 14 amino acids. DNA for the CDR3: TGTGCCAGCAGCTCCGGACAGAGCAACTATGGCTACACCTTC. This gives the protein CASSSGQSNYGYTF. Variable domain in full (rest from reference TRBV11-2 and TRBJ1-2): EAGVAQSPRYKIIEKRQSVAFWCNPISGHATLYWYQQILGQGPKLLIQFQNNGVVDDSQLPKDRFSAERLKGVDSTLKIQPAKLEDSAVYLCASSSGQSNYGYTFGSGTRLTVV.

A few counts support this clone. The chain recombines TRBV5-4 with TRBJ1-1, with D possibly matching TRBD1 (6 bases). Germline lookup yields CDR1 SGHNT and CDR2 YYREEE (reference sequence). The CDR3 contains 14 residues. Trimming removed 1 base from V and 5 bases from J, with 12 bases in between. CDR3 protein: CASSLRGAPTEAFF. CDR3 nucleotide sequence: TGTGCCAGCAGCTTGCGGGGGGCCCCTACTGAAGCTTTCTTT.

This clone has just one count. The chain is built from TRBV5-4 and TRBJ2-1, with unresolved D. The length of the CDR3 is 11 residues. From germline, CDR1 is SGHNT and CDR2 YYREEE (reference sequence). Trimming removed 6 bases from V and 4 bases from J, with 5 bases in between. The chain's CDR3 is CASMRYNEQFF. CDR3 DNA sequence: TGTGCCAGCATGCGGTACAATGAGCAGTTCTTC.

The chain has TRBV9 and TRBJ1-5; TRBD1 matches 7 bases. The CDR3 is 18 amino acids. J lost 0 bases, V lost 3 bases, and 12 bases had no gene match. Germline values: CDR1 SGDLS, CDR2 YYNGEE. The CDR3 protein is CASSANTGARYSNQPQHF. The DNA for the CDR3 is TGTGCCAGCAGCGCTAATACAGGGGCGCGTTATAGCAATCAGCCCCAGCATTTT.

The CDR3 DNA follows: TGTGCCAGCAGTTTTAGTTACAGGGCGGGCTATGGCTACACCTTC. Translation: CASSFSYRAGYGYTF. The chain couples TRBV28 to TRBJ1-2; possibly TRBD1 for D (6 bases). CDR1 is MDHEN and CDR2 is SYDVKM in the germline V gene. The V end was cut by 3 bases, the J end by 4 bases, with 15 bases between. The CDR3 is 15 amino acids.

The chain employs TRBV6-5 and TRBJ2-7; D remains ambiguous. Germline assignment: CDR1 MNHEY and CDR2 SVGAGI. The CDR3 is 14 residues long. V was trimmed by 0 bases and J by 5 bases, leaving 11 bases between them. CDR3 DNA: TGTGCCAGCAGTTACTCCCCGCTATCCGACGAGCAGTACTTC. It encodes CASSYSPLSDEQYF.